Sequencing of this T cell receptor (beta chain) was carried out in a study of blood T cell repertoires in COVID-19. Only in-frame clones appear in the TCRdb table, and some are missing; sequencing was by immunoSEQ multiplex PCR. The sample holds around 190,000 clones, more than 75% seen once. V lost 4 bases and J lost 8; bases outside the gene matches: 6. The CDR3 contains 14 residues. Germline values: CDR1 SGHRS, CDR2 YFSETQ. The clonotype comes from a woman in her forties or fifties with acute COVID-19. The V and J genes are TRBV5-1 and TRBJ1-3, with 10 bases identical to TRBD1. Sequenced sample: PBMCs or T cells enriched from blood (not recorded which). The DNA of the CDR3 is TGCGCCAGCAGCCCGGCGGGACAGGGGTACACCATATATTTT. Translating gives CASSPAGQGYTIYF.